A single T cell receptor (beta chain) is shown here with its context. Antigen specificity is unknown. TCR beta VDJ and CDR3 profiling used genomic DNA as template. TCRdb redid the calling of the reads with MiXCR, one entry per CDR3 protein. The data show a few hundred thousand distinct CDR3 sequences, almost 50% seen once. This specimen comes from a study of CD8+CD57+ T cells in acquired aplastic anemia. Study summary: Quantities of DNA derived from sorted CD4+ and CD8+ cells averaged 3.2 ug.

Study-wide results and limits: No significant difference in CD8+ Simpson's diversity was found between patients and controls. The study identified roughly 29 CD8+ CDR3 sequences shared by patients and controls.

Patients picked for sequencing had shown CD8+CD57+ cell expansion detected by flow cytometry. Germline values: CDR1 MDHEN, CDR2 SYDVKM. This CDR3 has 13 residues. The trim removed 10 bases at V and 3 bases at J, leaving 3 bases unmatched. J is TRBJ2-1 and V is TRBV28, with 10 bases that match TRBD1. The TCR comes from a human donor with aplastic anemia. The sample was sorted CD4+, CD8+, or CD8+CD57+ T cells (not recorded which) from PBMCs. The CDR3 reads CAIRTGGYNEQFF. DNA of the CDR3: TGTGCCATTCGGACAGGGGGCTACAATGAGCAGTTCTTC.